This T cell receptor (beta chain) comes out of a study of T-cell reconstitution after alpha-beta-depleted transplantation in children (dated by TCRdb to about 2016). Some background on the complete study: Using TCR repertoire profiling, the study quantitatively followed how T-cell immune reconstitution unfolded in children after TCRalphabeta/CD19-depleted allogeneic hematopoietic cell transplantation. Paper-wide results and their limitations: The frequencies of hyperexpanded clones fell over the following months, and after one year, T-cell counts and TCRbeta diversity were mostly attributed to newly produced T cells. The high TCRbeta diversity at day 60 in some patients was ascribed to recipient T cells and intrathymic progenitors that had survived conditioning. The apparently early alphabetaT-cell count recovery about two months after transplant was reportedly dependent on only several hundred rapidly expanded clones derived from non-depleted graft cells.

The library was obtained by PCR. Sequencing relied on an Illumina HiSeq 2500. Molecular barcoding was employed in the preparation of TCR libraries, with unique molecular identifiers being used to normalize TCRbeta repertoire quantification. TCRdb took the public reads, trimmed them with fastp at Q25, ran MiXCR for clone calling and kept in-frame beta chains. Rows with a matching CDR3 protein are joined into one entry that keeps the most common DNA and genes. The table for this sample lists about 980,000 distinct CDR3 sequences; about 29% of them were counted only once. The ten largest clonotypes hold around 30% of the sample. The sample's treatment or condition label, decoded: allogeneic hematopoietic cell transplantation with graft depleted of TCRalphabeta T cells and CD19 B cells. The children who served as transplant recipients had been given grafts of TCRalphabeta/CD19-depleted allogeneic hematopoietic cells.

This clonotype was observed a handful of times. Its antigen is unknown. No base quality values were provided; no much bigger clone lies one nucleotide off. V loses 4 bases at its end and J loses 5 bases; junction bases beyond the gene matches: 9. The germline V gene gives CDR1 as LGHNA and CDR2 as YNFKEQ. Including cysteine and phenylalanine, the CDR3 has 15 amino acids. Here the CDR3 DNA is all that survives: 45 bases in frame from base 1. The receptor was derived from a boy under three years old who had a stem cell transplant for SCID, so the T cells may come from the graft donor. Sequences were derived from PBMCs, mostly from graft donor cells, sampled 360 days after TCRalphabeta/CD19-depleted stem cell transplant. The chain is encoded by TRBV4-2 joined to TRBJ2-5; TRBD2 fits 8 bases in the junction. The nucleotide sequence is given as TGTGCCAGCAGCCCGTCAAGACGGGGGGGTGAGACCCAGTACTTC. Translated, it gives CASSPSRRGGETQYF.